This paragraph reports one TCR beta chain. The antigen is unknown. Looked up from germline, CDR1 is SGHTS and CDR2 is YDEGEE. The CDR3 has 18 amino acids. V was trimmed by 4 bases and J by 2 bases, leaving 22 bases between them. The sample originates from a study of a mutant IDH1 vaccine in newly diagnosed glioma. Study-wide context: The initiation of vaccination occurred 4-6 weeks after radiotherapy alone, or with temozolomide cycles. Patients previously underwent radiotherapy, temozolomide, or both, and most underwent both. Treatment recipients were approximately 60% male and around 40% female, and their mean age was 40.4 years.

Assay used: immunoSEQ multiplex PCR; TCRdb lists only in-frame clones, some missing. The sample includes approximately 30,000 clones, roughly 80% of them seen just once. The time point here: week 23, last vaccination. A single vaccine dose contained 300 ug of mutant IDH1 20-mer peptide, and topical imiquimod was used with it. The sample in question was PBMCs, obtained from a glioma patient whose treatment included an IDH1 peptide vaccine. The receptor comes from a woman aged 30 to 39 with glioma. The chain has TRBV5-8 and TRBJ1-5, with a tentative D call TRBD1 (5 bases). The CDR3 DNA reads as TGTGCCAGCAGCCCTCGACAGAACGACCACCTTGGCAATCAGCCCCAGCATTTT. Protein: CASSPRQNDHLGNQPQHF.